This TCR beta chain originates from a study of blood T cells in healthy people across ages. Trimming took 3 bases from V and 0 from J, leaving 18 bases between them. Germline CDR1 is SGHTA and CDR2 is FQGNSA. The CDR3 extends over 18 amino acids. Together with a sample-barcoded 5' primer, a J-beta primer mix was included in a second PCR lasting about 7 to 11 cycles. Each CDR3 protein is one row after TCRdb ran MiXCR on the 5' RACE reads. The sample yields 1.5 million to 2 million distinct CDR3 sequences, roughly 30% seen once. This TCR was recovered from a woman aged 25 to 39 in good health. This sequence joins TRBV7-2 and TRBJ2-1; possibly TRBD2 for D (6 bases). Specimen: blood. In DNA, the CDR3 is TGTGCCAGCAGCTTTAGTACGACGGGGGTGGGCTCCTACAATGAGCAGTTCTTC. It translates to CASSFSTTGVGSYNEQFF.